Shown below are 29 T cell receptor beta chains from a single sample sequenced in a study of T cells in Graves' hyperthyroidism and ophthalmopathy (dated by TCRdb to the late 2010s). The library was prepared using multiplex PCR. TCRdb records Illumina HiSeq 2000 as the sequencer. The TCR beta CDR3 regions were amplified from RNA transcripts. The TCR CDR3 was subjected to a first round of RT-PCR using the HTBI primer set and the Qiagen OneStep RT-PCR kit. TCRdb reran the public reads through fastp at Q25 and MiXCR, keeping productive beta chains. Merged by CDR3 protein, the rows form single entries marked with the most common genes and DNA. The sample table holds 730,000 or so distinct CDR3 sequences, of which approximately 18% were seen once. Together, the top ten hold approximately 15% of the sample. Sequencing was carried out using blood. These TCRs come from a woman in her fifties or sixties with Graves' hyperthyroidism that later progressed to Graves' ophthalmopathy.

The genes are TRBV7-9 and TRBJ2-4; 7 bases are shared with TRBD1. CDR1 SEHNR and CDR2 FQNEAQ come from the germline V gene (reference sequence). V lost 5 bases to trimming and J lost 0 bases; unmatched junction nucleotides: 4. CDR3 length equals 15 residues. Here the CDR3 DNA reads TGTGCCAGCAGCCGGGACAGACTAGCCAAAAACATTCAGTACTTC. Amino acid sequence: CASSRDRLAKNIQYF.

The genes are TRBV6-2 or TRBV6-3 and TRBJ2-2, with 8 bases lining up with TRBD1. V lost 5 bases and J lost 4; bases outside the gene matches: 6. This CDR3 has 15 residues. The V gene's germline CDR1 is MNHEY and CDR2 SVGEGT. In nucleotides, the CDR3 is TGTGCCAGCAGTAATCCGGGACAGGCCACCGGGGAGCTGTTTTTT. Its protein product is CASSNPGQATGELFF.

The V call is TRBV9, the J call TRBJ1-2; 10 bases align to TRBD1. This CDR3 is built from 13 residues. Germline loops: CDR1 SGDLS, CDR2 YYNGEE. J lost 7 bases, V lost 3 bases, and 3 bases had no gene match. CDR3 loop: CASSAGTGVGYTF. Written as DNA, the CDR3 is TGTGCCAGCAGCGCTGGGACAGGGGTTGGCTACACCTTC.

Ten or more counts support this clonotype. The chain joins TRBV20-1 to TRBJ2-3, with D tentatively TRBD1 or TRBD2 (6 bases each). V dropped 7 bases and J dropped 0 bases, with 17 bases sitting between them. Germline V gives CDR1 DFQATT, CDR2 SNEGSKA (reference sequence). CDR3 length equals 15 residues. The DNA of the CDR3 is TGCAGTGTTCGCATCCGGGGGCTTAGCACAGATACGCAGTATTTT. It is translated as CSVRIRGLSTDTQYF.

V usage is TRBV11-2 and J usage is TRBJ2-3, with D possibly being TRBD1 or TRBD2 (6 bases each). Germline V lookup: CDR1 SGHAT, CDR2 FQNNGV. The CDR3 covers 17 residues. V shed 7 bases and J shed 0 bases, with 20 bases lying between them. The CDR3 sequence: CASIYTGGPRSTDTQYF. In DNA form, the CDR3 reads TGTGCCAGCATCTATACTGGGGGGCCTCGGAGCACAGATACGCAGTATTTT.

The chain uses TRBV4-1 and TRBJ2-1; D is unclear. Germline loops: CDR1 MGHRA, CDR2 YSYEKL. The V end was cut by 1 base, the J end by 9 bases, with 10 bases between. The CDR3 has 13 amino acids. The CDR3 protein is CASSQAGSPEQFF. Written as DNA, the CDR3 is TGCGCCAGCAGCCAAGCCGGCAGTCCTGAGCAGTTCTTC.

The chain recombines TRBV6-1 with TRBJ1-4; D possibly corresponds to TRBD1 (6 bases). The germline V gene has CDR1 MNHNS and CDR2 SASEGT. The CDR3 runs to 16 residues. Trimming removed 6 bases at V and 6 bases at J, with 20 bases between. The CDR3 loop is CASSSSGGRVYEKLFF. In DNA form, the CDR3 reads TGTGCCAGCAGCTCGTCGGGGGGCCGAGTTTATGAAAAACTGTTTTTT.

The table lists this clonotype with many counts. The DNA of the CDR3 is TGTGCCAGCAGCTTAGACCAGGTCAACTATGGCTACACCTTC. It is translated as CASSLDQVNYGYTF. The chain carries TRBV11-2 and TRBJ1-2; D is unclear. In germline, CDR1 is SGHAT, CDR2 FQNNGV. Trimming removed 0 bases from V and 2 bases from J, with 7 bases in between. This CDR3 contains 14 residues.

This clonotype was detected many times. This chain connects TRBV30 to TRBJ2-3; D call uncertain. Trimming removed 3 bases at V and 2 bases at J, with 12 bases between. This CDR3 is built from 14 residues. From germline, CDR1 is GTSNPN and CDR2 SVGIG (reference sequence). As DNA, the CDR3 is TGTGCCTGGAGGGTGGAAACCTACACAGATACGCAGTATTTT. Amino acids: CAWRVETYTDTQYF.

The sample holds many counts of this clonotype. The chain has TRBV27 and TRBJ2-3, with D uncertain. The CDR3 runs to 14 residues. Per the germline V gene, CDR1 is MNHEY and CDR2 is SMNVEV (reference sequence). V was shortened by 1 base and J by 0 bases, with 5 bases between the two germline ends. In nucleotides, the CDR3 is TGTGCCAGCAGTTTATTCCCAAGCACAGATACGCAGTATTTT. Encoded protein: CASSLFPSTDTQYF.

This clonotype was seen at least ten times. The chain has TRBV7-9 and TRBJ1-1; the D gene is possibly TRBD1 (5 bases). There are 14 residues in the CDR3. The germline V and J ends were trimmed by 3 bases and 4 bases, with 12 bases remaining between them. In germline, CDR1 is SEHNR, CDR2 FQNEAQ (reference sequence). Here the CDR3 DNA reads TGTGCCAGCAGCTTCCCGGGGGTCGCCACTGAAGCTTTCTTT. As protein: CASSFPGVATEAFF.

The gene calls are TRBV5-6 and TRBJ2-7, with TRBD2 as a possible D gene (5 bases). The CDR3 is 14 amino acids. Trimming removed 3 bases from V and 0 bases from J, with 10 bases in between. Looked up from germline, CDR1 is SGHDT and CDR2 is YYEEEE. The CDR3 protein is CASSSGLGSYEQYF. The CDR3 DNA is TGTGCCAGCAGCTCCGGACTGGGCTCCTACGAGCAGTACTTC.

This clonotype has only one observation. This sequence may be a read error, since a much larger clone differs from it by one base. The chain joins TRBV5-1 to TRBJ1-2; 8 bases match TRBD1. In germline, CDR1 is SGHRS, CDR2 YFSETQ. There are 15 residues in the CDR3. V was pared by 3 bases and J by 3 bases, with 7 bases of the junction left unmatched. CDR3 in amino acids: CASSSDGQGDYGYTF. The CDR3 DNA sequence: TGCGCCAGCAGCTCGGACGGACAGGGTGACTATGGCTACACCTTC.

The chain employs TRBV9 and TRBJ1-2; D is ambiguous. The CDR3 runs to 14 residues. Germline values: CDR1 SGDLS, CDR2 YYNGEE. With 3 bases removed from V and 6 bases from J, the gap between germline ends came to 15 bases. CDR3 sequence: CASSGVMGSDGYTF. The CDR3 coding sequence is TGTGCCAGCAGCGGGGTTATGGGGTCGGATGGCTACACCTTC. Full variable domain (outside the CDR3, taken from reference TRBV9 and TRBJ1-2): DSGVTQTPKHLITATGQRVTLRCSPRSGDLSVYWYQQSLDQGLQFLIQYYNGEERAKGNILERFSAQQFPDLHSELNLSSLELGDSALYFCASSGVMGSDGYTFGSGTRLTVV.

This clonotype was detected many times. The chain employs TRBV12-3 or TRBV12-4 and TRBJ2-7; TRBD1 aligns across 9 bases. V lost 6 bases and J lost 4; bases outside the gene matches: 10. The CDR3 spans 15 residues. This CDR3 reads CASSPGTGRGYEQYF. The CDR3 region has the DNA TGTGCCAGCAGCCCCGGGACAGGGAGGGGATACGAGCAGTACTTC.

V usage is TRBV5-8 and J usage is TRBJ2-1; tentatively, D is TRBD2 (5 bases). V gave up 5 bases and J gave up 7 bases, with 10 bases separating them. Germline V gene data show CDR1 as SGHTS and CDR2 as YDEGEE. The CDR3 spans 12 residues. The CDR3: CASRKLGNEQFF. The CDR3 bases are TGTGCCAGCAGGAAACTAGGAAATGAGCAGTTCTTC.

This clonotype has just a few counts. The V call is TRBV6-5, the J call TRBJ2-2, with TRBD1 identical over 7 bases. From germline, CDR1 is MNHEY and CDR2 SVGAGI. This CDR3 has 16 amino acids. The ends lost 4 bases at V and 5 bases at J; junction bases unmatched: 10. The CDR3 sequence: CASSSPDRERTGELFF. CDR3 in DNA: TGTGCCAGCAGTTCTCCCGACAGGGAGAGGACCGGGGAGCTGTTTTTT.

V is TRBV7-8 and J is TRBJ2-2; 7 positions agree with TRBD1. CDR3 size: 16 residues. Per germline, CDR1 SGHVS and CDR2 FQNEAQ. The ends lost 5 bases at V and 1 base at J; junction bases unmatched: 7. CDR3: CASSPAGTENTGELFF. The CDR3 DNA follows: TGTGCCAGCAGCCCAGCCGGGACAGAGAACACCGGGGAGCTGTTTTTT.

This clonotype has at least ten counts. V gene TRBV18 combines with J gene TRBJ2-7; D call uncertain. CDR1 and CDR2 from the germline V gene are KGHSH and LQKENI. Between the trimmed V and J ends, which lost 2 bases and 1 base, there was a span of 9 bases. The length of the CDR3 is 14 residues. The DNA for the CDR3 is TGTGCCAGCTCACCAGTGACTGATTCCTACGAGCAGTACTTC. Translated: CASSPVTDSYEQYF. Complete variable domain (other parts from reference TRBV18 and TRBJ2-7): NAGVMQNPRHLVRRRGQEARLRCSPMKGHSHVYWYRQLPEEGLKFMVYLQKENIIDESGMPKERFSAEFPKEGPSILRIQQVVRGDSAAYFCASSPVTDSYEQYFGPGTRLTVT.

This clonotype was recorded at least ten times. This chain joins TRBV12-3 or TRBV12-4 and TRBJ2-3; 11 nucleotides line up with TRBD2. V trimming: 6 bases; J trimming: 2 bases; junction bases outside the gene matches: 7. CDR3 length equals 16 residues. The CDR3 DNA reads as TGTGCCAGCAGCCTACGTAGCGGGGGGGACACAGATACGCAGTATTTT. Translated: CASSLRSGGDTDTQYF.

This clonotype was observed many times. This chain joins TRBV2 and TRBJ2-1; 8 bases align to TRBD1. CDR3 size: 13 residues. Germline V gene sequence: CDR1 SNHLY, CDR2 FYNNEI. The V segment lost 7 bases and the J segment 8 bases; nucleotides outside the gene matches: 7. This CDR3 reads CASIRDRLDEQFF. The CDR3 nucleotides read TGTGCCAGCATACGGGACAGGCTCGATGAGCAGTTCTTC.

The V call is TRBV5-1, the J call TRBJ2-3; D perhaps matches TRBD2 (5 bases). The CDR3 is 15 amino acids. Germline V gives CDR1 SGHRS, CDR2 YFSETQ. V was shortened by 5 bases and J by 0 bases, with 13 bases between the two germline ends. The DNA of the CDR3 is TGCGCCAGCAGATCAGGCGGGCCGAGCACAGATACGCAGTATTTT. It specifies CASRSGGPSTDTQYF.

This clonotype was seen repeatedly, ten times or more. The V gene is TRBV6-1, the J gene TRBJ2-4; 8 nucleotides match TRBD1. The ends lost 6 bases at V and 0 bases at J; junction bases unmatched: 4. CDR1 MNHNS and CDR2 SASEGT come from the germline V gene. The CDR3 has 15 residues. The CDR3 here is CASRGQDIAKNIQYF. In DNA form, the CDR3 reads TGTGCCAGCAGGGGACAGGACATAGCCAAAAACATTCAGTACTTC.

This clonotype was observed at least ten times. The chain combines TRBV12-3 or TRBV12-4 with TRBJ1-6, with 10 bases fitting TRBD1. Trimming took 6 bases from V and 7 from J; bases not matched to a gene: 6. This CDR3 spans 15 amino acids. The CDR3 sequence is CASSTLDRGNSPLHF. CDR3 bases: TGTGCCAGCAGCACCCTGGACAGGGGGAATTCACCCCTCCACTTT.

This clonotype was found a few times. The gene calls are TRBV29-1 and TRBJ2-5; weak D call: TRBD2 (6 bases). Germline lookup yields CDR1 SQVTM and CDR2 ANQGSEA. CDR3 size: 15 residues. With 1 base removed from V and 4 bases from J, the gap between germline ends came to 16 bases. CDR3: CSVEALGVGGETQYF. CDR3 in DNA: TGCAGCGTTGAAGCTTTGGGAGTGGGGGGAGAGACCCAGTACTTC.

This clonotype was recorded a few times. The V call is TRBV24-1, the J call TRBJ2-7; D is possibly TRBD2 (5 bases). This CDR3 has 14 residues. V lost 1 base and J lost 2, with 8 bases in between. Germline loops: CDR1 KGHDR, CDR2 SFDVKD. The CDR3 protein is CATSDFAGTYEQYF. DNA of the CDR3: TGTGCCACCAGTGATTTTGCCGGGACCTACGAGCAGTACTTC.

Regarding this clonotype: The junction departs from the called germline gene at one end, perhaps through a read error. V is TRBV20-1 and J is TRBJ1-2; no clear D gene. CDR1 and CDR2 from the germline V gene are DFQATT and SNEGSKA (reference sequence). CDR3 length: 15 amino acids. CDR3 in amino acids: CSATNREGSGYGYIF. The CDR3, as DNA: TGCAGTGCTACCAACCGGGAAGGGTCGGGCTATGGCTACATCTTC.

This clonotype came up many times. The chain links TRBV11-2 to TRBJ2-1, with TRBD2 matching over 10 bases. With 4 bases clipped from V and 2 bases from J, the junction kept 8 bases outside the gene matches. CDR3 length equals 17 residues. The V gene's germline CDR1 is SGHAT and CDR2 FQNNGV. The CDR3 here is CASSSAASGGPYNEQFF. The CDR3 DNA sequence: TGTGCCAGCAGCTCGGCGGCTAGCGGGGGACCCTACAATGAGCAGTTCTTC.

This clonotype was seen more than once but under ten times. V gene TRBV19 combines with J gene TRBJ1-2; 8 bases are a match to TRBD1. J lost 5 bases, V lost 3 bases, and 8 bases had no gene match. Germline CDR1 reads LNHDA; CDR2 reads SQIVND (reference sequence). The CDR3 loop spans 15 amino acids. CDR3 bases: TGTGCCAGTAGTATGTCTTGGCAGGGGGCTTATGGCTACACCTTC. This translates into CASSMSWQGAYGYTF. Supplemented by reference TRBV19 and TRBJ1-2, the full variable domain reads DGGITQSPKYLFRKEGQNVTLSCEQNLNHDAMYWYRQDPGQGLRLIYYSQIVNDFQKGDIAEGYSVSREKKESFPLTVTSAQKNPTAFYLCASSMSWQGAYGYTFGSGTRLTVV.